This T cell receptor (beta chain) was found in a study of blood T cell repertoires in COVID-19. Study-level information: Samples taken during acute and convalescent COVID-19 were collected in the United States, Italy and Spain. The cDNA or gDNA used as material had been derived from T cells, B-cell-depleted T cells, or PBMCs.

This CDR3 contains 21 residues. The J segment lost 4 bases and the V segment lost 0 bases, leaving 23 bases of the junction unmatched. CDR1 and CDR2 from the germline V gene are MNHNS and SASEGT. Libraries were prepared by immunoSEQ multiplex PCR; TCRdb keeps only in-frame clonotypes and omits some of them. The sample lists approximately 180,000 clones; approximately 80% were seen once. Sequenced sample: peripheral blood. This TCR was recovered from a woman older than 75 with COVID-19, enrolled during active disease. The rearrangement links TRBV6-1 to TRBJ1-2; TRBD1 matches 7 bases. The CDR3 DNA reads as TGTGCCAGCAGTGAAGCGGTGACAGGGACCGGAGTGATTAACGGCCCCTATGGCTACACCTTC. Amino acid sequence: CASSEAVTGTGVINGPYGYTF.